A single sample is the source of the 30 T cell receptor beta chains below, sequenced in a study of immune heterogeneity within non-small cell lung tumors. Multiplex PCR relied on 32 V and 13 J primers to amplify TCR beta CDR3. Via MiXCR, TCRdb re-called the multiplex PCR reads, giving one row per CDR3 protein. This table has 5,000 to 6,500 distinct CDR3 sequences, roughly 18% appearing once. Bulk tumor genomic DNA served as template, at 550 to 600 ng per sample. Taken during surgery, several biopsies per primary tumor were spaced as far apart as possible within the tumor mass. Curative surgery was undertaken by patients, who had untreated, newly diagnosed non-small cell lung cancer. The sample was lung tumor tissue. The receptor set was obtained from a middle-aged man with non-small cell lung cancer.

In its sample, this clonotype is medium-sized. The V and J genes are TRBV19 and TRBJ2-1; D gene unclear. The CDR3 spans 12 residues. Trimming pared 3 bases from V and 4 bases from J, leaving 4 bases between. The germline CDR1 and CDR2 sequences are LNHDA and SQIVND (reference sequence). The CDR3 protein is CASSMQYNEQFF. In DNA, the CDR3 is TGTGCCAGTAGTATGCAATACAATGAGCAGTTCTTC.

This clonotype is deemed medium-sized. This sequence joins TRBV5-6 and TRBJ2-1; 10 bases map to TRBD1. This CDR3 is 15 amino acids long. Germline values: CDR1 SGHDT, CDR2 YYEEEE. Unmatched junction bases numbered 10, after V lost 7 bases and J lost 6 bases. The chain's CDR3 is CASLQDRGYVNEQFF. Written as DNA, the CDR3 is TGTGCCAGCCTACAGGACAGGGGGTACGTCAATGAGCAGTTCTTC.

In this sample, this clonotype is medium-sized. The V gene is TRBV19, the J gene TRBJ2-2; D is uncertain. Trimming pared 5 bases from V and 8 bases from J, leaving 12 bases between. The germline V gene encodes CDR1 LNHDA and CDR2 SQIVND (reference sequence). The CDR3 length is 13 residues. The CDR3 bases are TGTGCCAGTAGTGCCATTCACCCAGGGGAGCTGTTTTTT. Protein sequence: CASSAIHPGELFF.

As concerns this clonotype: With a much larger clone just one base away, this may be a read error. The V and J genes are TRBV20-1 and TRBJ1-5; TRBD1 aligns across 8 bases. This CDR3 region has 13 residues. Germline CDR1 is DFQATT and CDR2 is SNEGSKA (reference sequence). J was trimmed by 5 bases and V by 4 bases; bases with no gene match: 4. The CDR3 sequence: CSANGQGYQPQHF. The CDR3 DNA follows: TGCAGTGCTAACGGACAGGGATATCAGCCCCAGCATTTT.

This clonotype was detected ten times or more. The chain has TRBV9 and TRBJ1-4; possible D gene TRBD1, 5 bases. CDR1 SGDLS and CDR2 YYNGEE come from the germline V gene. V lost 0 bases and J 7 bases, leaving 10 bases between the germline ends. CDR3 length: 14 residues. CDR3 sequence: CASSVGGYGEKLFF. The CDR3 nucleotides read TGTGCCAGCAGCGTAGGGGGCTATGGTGAAAAACTGTTTTTT.

Within the sample, this clonotype is medium-sized. This rearrangement joins TRBV27 to TRBJ1-5; no definite D call. The ends were cut back, 2 bases at V and 1 base at J, with 12 bases in the middle. This CDR3 is 16 amino acids long. Germline-derived CDR1 and CDR2 are MNHEY and SMNVEV (reference sequence). The DNA of the CDR3 is TGTGCCAGCAGTTTAAAAGGGCATCTGAGCAATCAGCCCCAGCATTTT. Translated, it gives CASSLKGHLSNQPQHF.

In this sample, this clonotype turned up many times. This sequence joins TRBV28 and TRBJ1-3, with 7 bases fitting TRBD1. Germline V gene lookup returns CDR1 MDHEN and CDR2 SYDVKM. The CDR3 runs to 15 residues. J lost 0 bases, V lost 6 bases, and 5 bases had no gene match. This chain's CDR3 is CASREGQRSGNTIYF. CDR3 DNA sequence: TGTGCCAGCAGAGAGGGACAGCGCTCTGGAAACACCATATATTTT.

This clonotype ranks as medium-sized. The chain uses TRBV5-1 and TRBJ1-4; TRBD1 matches at 8 bases. The V and J ends lost 0 bases and 13 bases, in that order; junction bases with no gene match: 8. CDR1 is SGHRS and CDR2 is YFSETQ in the germline V gene. The CDR3 is made up of 14 amino acids. CDR3 DNA sequence: TGCGCCAGCAGCTTGGGGGGGCAAGGGACAGGACTGTTTTTT. Its translation is CASSLGGQGTGLFF.

Relative to its sample, this clonotype is medium-sized (0.01 to 0.1%). The rearrangement links TRBV5-1 to TRBJ2-7; TRBD1 aligns across 8 bases. J was trimmed by 2 bases and V by 3 bases; bases with no gene match: 7. Germline CDR1 is SGHRS and CDR2 is YFSETQ. This CDR3 region has 15 residues. The CDR3 DNA reads as TGCGCCAGCAGCTCGGGACAGGAAGGAACCTACGAGCAGTACTTC. The encoded protein is CASSSGQEGTYEQYF. Based on the CDR3 plus reference TRBV5-1 and TRBJ2-7, the full variable domain is KAGVTQTPRYLIKTRGQQVTLSCSPISGHRSVSWYQQTPGQGLQFLFEYFSETQRNKGNFPGRFSGRQFSNSRSEMNVSTLELGDSALYLCASSSGQEGTYEQYFGPGTRLTVT.

This clonotype rates as medium-sized. This chain connects TRBV28 to TRBJ1-5; unclear D gene. Germline CDR1 MDHEN, CDR2 SYDVKM. V was clipped by 4 bases and J by 7 bases, with 20 bases between them. The CDR3 consists of 16 residues. This chain's CDR3 is CASSSGLGRERQPQHF. CDR3 DNA: TGTGCCAGCAGTTCGGGTCTAGGGCGTGAGCGCCAGCCCCAGCATTTT.

Worth noting for this clonotype: A read error may produce the germline difference seen at one junction end. This chain joins TRBV6-4 and TRBJ2-3; D call uncertain. Germline V gene lookup returns CDR1 MRHNA and CDR2 SNTAGT. The CDR3 is 13 amino acids. CDR3 loop: CASSDSSTDTRYF. The CDR3 nucleotides are TGTGCCAGCAGTGACTCCTCCACAGATACGCGGTATTTT.

This clonotype is categorized as medium-sized. The V call is TRBV11-2, the J call TRBJ2-7; D tentatively fits TRBD1 or TRBD2 (5 bases each). CDR3 length: 16 amino acids. V was shortened by 1 base and J by 3 bases, with 16 bases between the two germline ends. Germline V gene sequence: CDR1 SGHAT, CDR2 FQNNGV. The CDR3 sequence: CASSLVVGDPIYEQYF. CDR3 in DNA: TGTGCCAGCAGCTTAGTGGTGGGGGACCCTATCTACGAGCAGTACTTC. Full variable domain (rest looked up from reference TRBV11-2 and TRBJ2-7): EAGVAQSPRYKIIEKRQSVAFWCNPISGHATLYWYQQILGQGPKLLIQFQNNGVVDDSQLPKDRFSAERLKGVDSTLKIQPAKLEDSAVYLCASSLVVGDPIYEQYFGPGTRLTVT.

The V call is TRBV10-2, the J call TRBJ2-3; D might be TRBD2 (6 bases). CDR3 length: 14 residues. V was pared by 4 bases and J by 5 bases, with 13 bases between. Germline values: CDR1 WSHSY, CDR2 SAAADI. CDR3 amino acids: CASSVSRDQDTQYF. Here the CDR3 DNA reads TGCGCCAGCAGTGTATCGCGGGACCAAGATACGCAGTATTTT.

This clonotype is judged medium-sized. The chain employs TRBV5-6 and TRBJ2-7; 11 positions match TRBD1. V was clipped by 6 bases and J by 3 bases; unmatched bases: 8. This CDR3 spans 15 amino acids. Germline V gene sequence: CDR1 SGHDT, CDR2 YYEEEE. The CDR3 nucleotides read TGTGCCAGCAACATAGGGACAGGGGGGATCTACGAGCAGTACTTC. Protein sequence: CASNIGTGGIYEQYF.

With regard to this clonotype: Being one base from a much bigger clone, this may be a read error. This chain links TRBV19 with TRBJ1-5; TRBD1 aligns across 9 bases. The CDR3 is 15 amino acids. The germline gives CDR1 LNHDA, CDR2 SQIVND (reference sequence). The CDR3 DNA is TGTACCACCTCATCACAGGGGGCCATGGATCAGCCCCAGCATTTT. It codes for CTTSSQGAMDQPQHF.

This clonotype was found once. This sequence may be a read error, since a much larger clone differs from it by one base. The rearrangement links TRBV20-1 to TRBJ2-3; D call uncertain. CDR3 size: 10 residues. Trimming stripped 3 bases from V and 7 bases from J, with 5 bases between. Germline CDR1 DFQATT, CDR2 SNEGSKA (reference sequence). CDR3: CSASVYTQYF. The DNA of the CDR3 is TGCAGTGCTAGTGTGTATACGCAGTATTTT.

This clonotype was seen only a few times. Given a much more abundant clone one base away, this may be a read error. The genes are TRBV5-1 and TRBJ2-2; 7 nucleotides align to TRBD1. V lost 7 bases, J lost 4 bases, and 22 bases stayed unmatched. Per germline, CDR1 SGHRS and CDR2 YFSETQ. The CDR3 is 19 residues long. The CDR3 here is CASGTSVTGFRTSTGELFF. In DNA, the CDR3 is TGCGCCAGCGGAACAAGCGTGACAGGGTTCCGGACGAGCACCGGGGAGCTGTTTTTT.

By proportion, this clonotype is large. The rearrangement uses TRBV15 and TRBJ2-7; 9 bases are shared with TRBD2. Germline-derived CDR1 and CDR2 are LNHNV and YYDKDF (reference sequence). CDR3 length equals 17 residues. J lost 3 bases, V lost 3 bases, and 12 bases had no gene match. In DNA form, the CDR3 reads TGTGCCACCAGCAGTCCACAGGAGGCGGGGGGGATCTACGAGCAGTACTTC. Translated, it gives CATSSPQEAGGIYEQYF.

In its sample, this clonotype ranks as medium-sized. The chain employs TRBV27 and TRBJ1-2, with TRBD1 matching 8 bases. The CDR3 contains 12 residues. The ends lost 6 bases at V and 11 bases at J; junction bases unmatched: 8. Germline CDR1 MNHEY, CDR2 SMNVEV (reference sequence). The CDR3 DNA reads TGTGCCAGCAGCCCAGGACAGGGAGGTTACACCTTC. Amino acids: CASSPGQGGYTF.

This clonotype qualifies as medium-sized. This chain joins TRBV5-1 and TRBJ2-3; 10 bases align to TRBD2. CDR3 length: 16 amino acids. The ends lost 0 bases at V and 1 base at J; junction bases unmatched: 2. CDR1 is SGHRS and CDR2 is YFSETQ in the germline V gene. DNA for the CDR3: TGCGCCAGCAGCTTGGTCGGGACTAGCGGCACAGATACGCAGTATTTT. Protein product: CASSLVGTSGTDTQYF.

As concerns this clonotype: With a much larger clone just one base away, this may be a read error. Here the CDR3 reads CASSHRGGNHNEQLF. As DNA, the CDR3 is TGTGCCAGCTCCCACCGGGGCGGGAACCACAATGAGCAGTTGTTC. The V call is TRBV18, the J call TRBJ2-1; maybe TRBD2 (6 bases). CDR1 and CDR2 (germline): KGHSH, LQKENI. This CDR3 is 15 amino acids long.

A word on this clonotype: An end of the junction does not agree with germline; a read error may underlie this. The rearrangement uses TRBV10-3 and TRBJ2-2; tentative D call: TRBD2 (6 bases). The CDR3 is 17 amino acids. Germline-derived CDR1 and CDR2 are ENHRY and SYGVKD. CDR3 residues: CAISDLKGLWNTGELVF. The CDR3 DNA reads as TGTGCCATCAGTGATTTAAAAGGACTATGGAACACCGGGGAGCTGGTTTTT.

Turning to this clonotype: A read error may be the cause here, since a much bigger clone is one base away. V is TRBV18 and J is TRBJ2-1, with D perhaps TRBD1 (6 bases). Germline CDR1 reads KGHSH; CDR2 reads LQKENI. V was clipped by 2 bases and J by 3 bases, with 11 bases between them. The CDR3 has 15 amino acids. CDR3 in DNA: TGTGCCAGCTCACCAAAGAGGGGGTACTACAATGAGCAGTTCTTC. Encoded protein: CASSPKRGYYNEQFF.

The genes are TRBV7-9 and TRBJ1-1, with D maybe TRBD1 (5 bases). The CDR3 extends over 15 amino acids. Germline V lookup: CDR1 SEHNR, CDR2 FQNEAQ (reference sequence). Here the CDR3 reads CVISLEMGLGTEAFF. For the CDR3, the DNA is TGTGTCATCAGCTTAGAGATGGGGCTGGGCACTGAAGCTTTCTTT.

By share of the sample, this clonotype is medium-sized. The genes are TRBV28 and TRBJ1-6; D call uncertain. CDR1 and CDR2 (germline): MDHEN, SYDVKM. The CDR3 is 14 amino acids. The V gene lost 3 bases and the J gene lost 9 bases, with 12 bases spanning the gap. DNA of the CDR3: TGTGCCAGCAGTTTTCGGGGTTTAGGTTCACCCCTCCACTTT. Translating gives CASSFRGLGSPLHF.

By share, this clonotype ranks as medium-sized (0.01 to 0.1%). This rearrangement joins TRBV18 to TRBJ1-5, with a tentative D call TRBD1 (5 bases). The CDR3 consists of 17 residues. Germline CDR1 and CDR2: KGHSH and LQKENI. The germline V and J ends were trimmed by 3 bases and 1 base, with 16 bases remaining between them. CDR3: CASSPLGQGGSNQPQHF. The CDR3 DNA follows: TGTGCCAGCTCACCCTTGGGCCAGGGCGGGAGCAATCAGCCCCAGCATTTT.

In its sample, this clonotype ranks as medium-sized. This chain uses TRBV27 with TRBJ2-1; D possibly corresponds to TRBD2 (5 bases). Deletions cut 2 bases from V and 1 base from J, with 9 bases between. CDR1 MNHEY and CDR2 SMNVEV come from the germline V gene (reference sequence). The CDR3 is 15 residues long. This chain's CDR3 is CASSLGPGSYNEQFF. In nucleotides, the CDR3 is TGTGCCAGCAGTTTAGGCCCGGGGTCCTACAATGAGCAGTTCTTC.

This clonotype is medium-sized (0.01 to 0.1%). The genes are TRBV20-1 and TRBJ2-7; 7 nucleotides match TRBD2. After removal of 4 bases from V and 3 bases from J, the junction contained 9 bases not matched to a gene. In germline, CDR1 is DFQATT, CDR2 SNEGSKA (reference sequence). This CDR3 spans 14 amino acids. CDR3 amino acids: CSATSGVGIYEQYF. In DNA, the CDR3 is TGCAGTGCTACGAGCGGGGTTGGAATCTACGAGCAGTACTTC.

This clonotype is medium-sized by share. The rearrangement joins TRBV13 to TRBJ2-1; TRBD2 matches 7 bases. The CDR3 totals 15 residues. The V gene end was trimmed by 3 bases and the J gene end by 4 bases; junction bases not matched to a gene: 6. Germline CDR1 and CDR2: PRHDT and FYEKMQ (reference sequence). CDR3 in DNA: TGTGCCAGCAGCTTCCCTAGCGGTACTTACAATGAGCAGTTCTTC. Amino acids: CASSFPSGTYNEQFF.

In its sample, this clonotype ranks as medium-sized. V usage is TRBV12-3 or TRBV12-4 and J usage is TRBJ1-5; 8 nucleotides match TRBD1. This CDR3 region has 14 residues. Germline trimming cut 5 bases from V and 7 bases from J; bases unmatched to any gene: 7. CDR3 amino acids: CASSRGSGGQPQHF. The CDR3 coding sequence is TGTGCCAGCAGTCGTGGGTCAGGGGGCCAGCCCCAGCATTTT.